This T cell receptor beta chain was profiled in a study of blood T cell repertoires in COVID-19. CDR3 length: 14 amino acids. Between the trimmed V and J ends, which lost 5 bases and 4 bases, there was a span of 14 bases. Germline V gene sequence: CDR1 LNHDA, CDR2 SQIVND (reference sequence). Measured with immunoSEQ multiplex PCR; TCRdb has only the in-frame clones, and not every one. In the table there are about 160,000 clones, 88% of which are singletons. This clone appeared once. The receptor comes from a woman in her forties or fifties who had recovered from COVID-19. The chain has TRBV19 and TRBJ1-2; tentatively, D is TRBD1 (6 bases). The sample consisted of PBMCs or T cells enriched from blood (not recorded which). CDR3 loop: CASSGPGTPYGYTF. For the CDR3, the DNA is TGTGCCAGTAGTGGTCCCGGGACACCCTATGGCTACACCTTC. Based on the CDR3 plus reference TRBV19 and TRBJ1-2, the full variable domain is DGGITQSPKYLFRKEGQNVTLSCEQNLNHDAMYWYRQDPGQGLRLIYYSQIVNDFQKGDIAEGYSVSREKKESFPLTVTSAQKNPTAFYLCASSGPGTPYGYTFGSGTRLTVV.